The T cell receptor (beta chain) described here comes from a study of T-cell memory formation after mild COVID-19. Study-wide context: TCR clusters were largely donor specific. Study-level results: Second-wave clones that peaked on day 37 lacked confirmed SARS-CoV-2 specificity. The finding that pre-infection memory included some responding clones suggested that cross-reactive memory joined.

TCR alpha and TCR beta cDNA libraries with sample barcodes and UMIs came from 5'RACE using constant-segment primers. TCRdb analysed the 5' RACE reads with MiXCR anew, one entry per CDR3 protein. Of some 150,000 distinct CDR3 sequences in the sample, roughly 21% are singletons; the top ten hold about 2%. Trimming removed 1 base from V and 5 bases from J; junction bases left unmatched: 9. Per the germline V gene, CDR1 is SGHRS and CDR2 is YFSETQ. This CDR3 contains 16 residues. As for this clonotype: Its target is unknown.

The sequenced material came from PBMCs or a T cell subset sorted from them (not recorded which). The chain uses TRBV5-1 and TRBJ2-7; the match to TRBD2 covers 10 bases. The clonotype originates from an adult woman who had mild COVID-19 (a few samples of this study predate the infection). Cell type and time point are not known. The CDR3 bases are TGCGCCAGCAGCTTGATGGGTAGCGGGAGGTCGGACGAGCAGTACTTC. Protein product: CASSLMGSGRSDEQYF.